The 32 T cell receptor beta chains in this list originate from one sample, sequenced in a study of control samples from healthy donors and cancer patients. Here immunoSEQ multiplex PCR was the method, and the copy in TCRdb shows in-frame clones only, minus some. Of 75,000 to 90,000 clones listed, around 91% are singletons. Sample: blood. Source of these receptors: a man over 45 in good health.

CDR3 sequence: CASSVTGESTEAFF. The DNA of the CDR3 is TGTGCCAGCAGTGTGACAGGGGAGAGCACTGAAGCTTTCTTT. The chain joins TRBV2 to TRBJ1-1, with TRBD1 matching 8 bases. The CDR3 is made up of 14 amino acids. Germline assignment: CDR1 SNHLY and CDR2 FYNNEI. With 4 bases clipped from V and 4 bases from J, the junction kept 5 bases outside the gene matches.

This chain uses TRBV5-6 with TRBJ1-5; D not certain. The CDR3 consists of 16 residues. Trimming stripped 0 bases from V and 0 bases from J, with 10 bases between. CDR1 and CDR2 from the germline V gene are SGHDT and YYEEEE. The DNA for the CDR3 is TGTGCCAGCAGCTTGGGTGGAGTCTATAGCAATCAGCCCCAGCATTTT. Translated: CASSLGGVYSNQPQHF.

CDR3 region: CATSDFRLAGGQETQYF. DNA of the CDR3: TGTGCCACCAGTGATTTCCGGCTAGCGGGGGGGCAAGAGACCCAGTACTTC. The rearrangement joins TRBV24-1 to TRBJ2-5, with 12 bases matching TRBD2. The CDR3 extends over 17 amino acids. Germline V gene sequence: CDR1 KGHDR, CDR2 SFDVKD. V lost 1 base to trimming and J lost 2 bases; unmatched junction nucleotides: 4.

The V call is TRBV27, the J call TRBJ2-7; 10 nucleotides line up with TRBD1. The CDR3 is 16 amino acids. J was trimmed by 2 bases and V by 2 bases; bases with no gene match: 6. Per the germline V gene, CDR1 is MNHEY and CDR2 is SMNVEV (reference sequence). As DNA, the CDR3 is TGTGCCAGCAGTTTAACGCCGGGACAGGGGCCCTACGAGCAGTACTTC. This sequence encodes CASSLTPGQGPYEQYF.

The chain carries TRBV3-1 (or the pseudogene TRBV3-2) and TRBJ2-5, with D tentatively TRBD1 (6 bases). Germline V gene data show CDR1 as LGHDT and CDR2 as YNNKEL (reference sequence). This CDR3 spans 16 amino acids. The V end lost 4 bases, the J end lost 3 bases, and 18 bases lay between the germline ends. The CDR3 loop is CASSRTGPTAEETQYF. The CDR3 DNA reads as TGTGCCAGCAGCCGTACAGGGCCGACGGCCGAAGAGACCCAGTACTTC.

The gene calls are TRBV6-5 and TRBJ2-2; D ambiguous. CDR3 length: 14 residues. Trimming left V 1 base short and J 6 bases short, with 9 bases between. The germline V gene has CDR1 MNHEY and CDR2 SVGAGI. CDR3 region: CASSYFLVAGELFF. Here the CDR3 DNA reads TGTGCCAGCAGTTACTTCCTTGTGGCCGGGGAGCTGTTTTTT.

The genes are TRBV6-6 and TRBJ1-4; D uncertain. Trimming stripped 6 bases from V and 1 base from J, with 9 bases between. Germline V lookup: CDR1 MNHNY, CDR2 SVGAGI (reference sequence). The CDR3 length is 14 residues. CDR3 residues: CASSSHQTNEKLFF. The CDR3 DNA reads as TGTGCCAGCAGCTCACACCAAACTAATGAAAAACTGTTTTTT.

The V call is TRBV19, the J call TRBJ1-6; D remains unclear. The CDR3 spans 15 residues. Germline V CDR1 and CDR2: LNHDA, SQIVND (reference sequence). V lost 1 base, J lost 10 bases, and 14 bases lay in between. CDR3 nucleotide sequence: TGTGCCAGTAGTATAGTAGAGGGATTCGACTCACCCCTCCACTTT. Translating it yields CASSIVEGFDSPLHF.

Only a few counts were recorded for this clone. V is TRBV18 and J is TRBJ1-2, with 7 nucleotides matching TRBD1. In germline, CDR1 is KGHSH, CDR2 LQKENI. The CDR3 consists of 16 residues. V trimming: 0 bases; J trimming: 3 bases; junction bases outside the gene matches: 7. The DNA of the CDR3 is TGTGCCAGCTCACCACCACAGGGGCCCCGACACTATGGCTACACCTTC. Residues: CASSPPQGPRHYGYTF.

The chain couples TRBV30 to TRBJ1-1, with D unresolved. The V gene lost 5 bases and the J gene lost 3 bases, with 10 bases spanning the gap. This CDR3 has 12 amino acids. Germline V gene sequence: CDR1 GTSNPN, CDR2 SVGIG (reference sequence). The chain's CDR3 is CAWVRRYTEAFF. CDR3 nucleotide sequence: TGTGCCTGGGTCAGACGGTACACTGAAGCTTTCTTT.

There are a few counts of this clone. The chain employs TRBV4-3 and TRBJ1-5; D ambiguous. This CDR3 contains 15 residues. Trimming took off 0 bases at V and 4 bases at J, with 10 bases between the two ends. Germline V gene sequence: CDR1 LGHNA, CDR2 YSLEER. The CDR3 coding sequence is TGCGCCAGCAGCCAAGATTCGAGGTCGAATCAGCCCCAGCATTTT. Translated, it gives CASSQDSRSNQPQHF.

The chain recombines TRBV7-9 with TRBJ2-1; TRBD2 is a possible D gene (5 bases). The CDR3 loop spans 17 amino acids. Trimming removed 1 base from V and 0 bases from J, with 13 bases in between. CDR1 and CDR2 from the germline V gene are SEHNR and FQNEAQ (reference sequence). CDR3 in DNA: TGTGCCAGCAGCTTAGTAGCAGGCACTAGCTCCTACAATGAGCAGTTCTTC. Translation: CASSLVAGTSSYNEQFF.

This chain uses TRBV11-2 with TRBJ2-7; 10 bases are shared with TRBD1. CDR1 SGHAT and CDR2 FQNNGV come from the germline V gene. V trimming: 6 bases; J trimming: 6 bases; junction bases outside the gene matches: 8. The CDR3 has 14 amino acids. The CDR3 DNA follows: TGTGCCAGCAGTCTAGGACAGGGGGGGAGCGAGCAGTACTTC. Amino acid sequence: CASSLGQGGSEQYF. The full variable domain, in which reference TRBV11-2 and TRBJ2-7 provide the parts outside the CDR3, is EAGVAQSPRYKIIEKRQSVAFWCNPISGHATLYWYQQILGQGPKLLIQFQNNGVVDDSQLPKDRFSAERLKGVDSTLKIQPAKLEDSAVYLCASSLGQGGSEQYFGPGTRLTVT.

The V and J genes are TRBV30 and TRBJ1-1; possibly TRBD1 for D (5 bases). With 8 bases removed from V and 6 bases from J, the gap between germline ends came to 13 bases. The CDR3 is 11 residues long. Germline loops: CDR1 GTSNPN, CDR2 SVGIG (reference sequence). This CDR3 reads CAAARDSEAFF. The CDR3 region has the DNA TGTGCCGCGGCTAGGGACTCTGAAGCTTTCTTT.

This rearrangement joins TRBV12-3 or TRBV12-4 to TRBJ2-2; D is undetermined. This CDR3 is built from 12 residues. V was clipped by 4 bases and J by 7 bases, with 7 bases between them. The CDR3 spells CASSYLGGELFF. The CDR3 nucleotides are TGTGCCAGCAGTTACCTGGGCGGGGAGCTGTTTTTT.

V gene TRBV11-2 combines with J gene TRBJ2-7, with a possible D match to TRBD2 (5 bases). The CDR3 length is 13 residues. Germline V gene sequence: CDR1 SGHAT, CDR2 FQNNGV. The ends were cut back, 4 bases at V and 5 bases at J, with 12 bases in the middle. CDR3 loop: CASSSRGVHEQYF. Here the CDR3 DNA reads TGTGCCAGCAGCTCCCGGGGAGTGCACGAGCAGTACTTC.

This sequence joins TRBV30 and TRBJ2-7; no definite D call. Germline V lookup: CDR1 GTSNPN, CDR2 SVGIG (reference sequence). The CDR3 totals 12 residues. V lost 8 bases and J 0 bases, leaving 11 bases between the germline ends. CDR3: CAVNGFSYEQYF. In DNA form, the CDR3 reads TGTGCCGTTAATGGGTTCTCCTACGAGCAGTACTTC.

This chain links TRBV9 with TRBJ1-5; D ambiguous. Deletions cut 4 bases from V and 6 bases from J, with 11 bases between. CDR1 and CDR2 from the germline V gene are SGDLS and YYNGEE. CDR3 length: 13 amino acids. The CDR3 spells CASSIAGVQPQHF. CDR3 DNA sequence: TGTGCCAGCAGCATCGCCGGGGTTCAGCCCCAGCATTTT.

The chain couples TRBV14 to TRBJ1-1, with D unclear. This CDR3 comprises 14 residues. Germline CDR1 SGHDN, CDR2 FVKESK. Trimming shortened V by 1 base and J by 2 bases, and 8 bases separated the two germline ends. The CDR3 DNA sequence: TGTGCCAGCAGCCAAGCACTGGGAAACACTGAAGCTTTCTTT. Translation: CASSQALGNTEAFF.

The V and J genes are TRBV6-5 and TRBJ1-2, with 9 bases that match TRBD1. The length of the CDR3 is 16 residues. V shed 0 bases and J 8 bases; nucleotides not matched to a gene: 10. Per germline, CDR1 MNHEY and CDR2 SVGAGI. CDR3 sequence reads: CASSYSGTGIPRGYTF. Written as DNA, the CDR3 is TGTGCCAGCAGTTACTCCGGGACAGGGATTCCGAGGGGCTACACCTTC.

V gene TRBV6-4 combines with J gene TRBJ2-2, with TRBD1 matching 8 bases. This CDR3 spans 15 amino acids. The germline gives CDR1 MRHNA, CDR2 SNTAGT. Germline trimming cut 4 bases from V and 2 bases from J; bases unmatched to any gene: 3. This chain's CDR3 is CASSVGTGNTGELFF. In DNA, the CDR3 is TGTGCCAGCAGTGTGGGGACAGGTAACACCGGGGAGCTGTTTTTT.

This rearrangement joins TRBV5-6 to TRBJ1-2; weak D call: TRBD1 (5 bases). Trimming removed 4 bases from V and 3 bases from J, with 13 bases in between. CDR1 is SGHDT, CDR2 YYEEEE, per germline. This CDR3 is built from 14 residues. The CDR3 nucleotides read TGTGCCAGCAGCGGAGTGACAGCGGACTATGGCTACACCTTC. It is translated as CASSGVTADYGYTF.

The genes are TRBV4-2 and TRBJ1-2; D unclear. This CDR3 region has 12 residues. Germline V gene sequence: CDR1 LGHNA, CDR2 YNFKEQ. Trimming took 7 bases from V and 4 from J, leaving 10 bases between them. The CDR3 loop is CASNGQSYGYTF. CDR3 coding DNA: TGTGCCAGCAATGGCCAGAGCTATGGCTACACCTTC.

The gene calls are TRBV7-3 and TRBJ2-3; D gene uncertain. The V end was cut by 6 bases, the J end by 2 bases, with 18 bases between. The germline V gene has CDR1 SGHTA and CDR2 FQGTGA. The CDR3 spans 16 residues. CDR3 bases: TGTGCCAGCAGTCAAAGTCCCCGCGGATTCACAGATACGCAGTATTTT. This codes for CASSQSPRGFTDTQYF.

The V and J genes are TRBV10-3 and TRBJ2-3; the D gene is possibly TRBD2 (6 bases). V lost 7 bases and J 0 bases, leaving 11 bases between the germline ends. Germline loops: CDR1 ENHRY, CDR2 SYGVKD. This CDR3 has 14 residues. DNA of the CDR3: TGTGCCATCACGGGGGATCCTAGCACAGATACGCAGTATTTT. Its translation: CAITGDPSTDTQYF.

The V and J genes are TRBV7-2 and TRBJ1-6; D possibly corresponds to TRBD1 (6 bases). Germline assignment: CDR1 SGHTA and CDR2 FQGNSA. The CDR3 runs 15 residues. The V gene lost 5 bases and the J gene lost 1 base, with 9 bases spanning the gap. The CDR3 sequence: CASSLGGSYNSPLHF. CDR3 DNA sequence: TGTGCCAGCAGCCTAGGGGGGTCCTATAATTCACCCCTCCACTTT.

The rearrangement uses TRBV29-1 and TRBJ2-1; 7 nucleotides match TRBD2. In germline, CDR1 is SQVTM, CDR2 ANQGSEA. The CDR3 extends over 14 amino acids. J lost 3 bases, V lost 4 bases, and 6 bases had no gene match. CDR3 loop: CSVVGAGVYNEQFF. The CDR3 DNA sequence: TGCAGCGTTGTGGGCGCGGGGGTCTACAATGAGCAGTTCTTC.

This clone has just a few counts. V gene TRBV2 combines with J gene TRBJ2-3; 15 nucleotides line up with TRBD2. Germline CDR1 reads SNHLY; CDR2 reads FYNNEI. J was trimmed by 3 bases and V by 5 bases; bases with no gene match: 6. The CDR3 consists of 17 residues. The CDR3 DNA follows: TGTGCCAGCAGTTTTTCCGGACTAGCGGGGGGGACAGATACGCAGTATTTT. Translating it yields CASSFSGLAGGTDTQYF. Looking up the rest from reference TRBV2 and TRBJ2-3 gives the full variable domain: EPEVTQTPSHQVTQMGQEVILRCVPISNHLYFYWYRQILGQKVEFLVSFYNNEISEKSEIFDDQFSVERPDGSNFTLKIRSTKLEDSAMYFCASSFSGLAGGTDTQYFGPGTRLTVL.

The J gene is TRBJ2-2, the V gene TRBV9, with 10 positions matching TRBD1. V lost 4 bases to trimming and J lost 8 bases; unmatched junction nucleotides: 11. Germline-derived CDR1 and CDR2 are SGDLS and YYNGEE. CDR3 size: 16 residues. CDR3 DNA: TGTGCCAGCAGCCCCCGGGGGACAGGGGTACCTGGGGAGCTGTTTTTT. It codes for CASSPRGTGVPGELFF.

The chain has TRBV6-5 and TRBJ1-1; 7 positions agree with TRBD1. Germline CDR1 and CDR2: MNHEY and SVGAGI. The CDR3 is 14 residues long. V was clipped by 6 bases and J by 3 bases; unmatched bases: 7. The CDR3 bases are TGTGCCAGCAGCCAGACAGGGAGCGACACTGAAGCTTTCTTT. This codes for CASSQTGSDTEAFF.

The chain employs TRBV19 and TRBJ2-5, with a possible D match to TRBD2 (6 bases). The germline V gene encodes CDR1 LNHDA and CDR2 SQIVND (reference sequence). Trimming took 4 bases from V and 1 from J, leaving 13 bases between them. CDR3 length: 15 residues. The CDR3 DNA is TGTGCCAGTAGTAAAGGGGACTCGACCCAAGAGACCCAGTACTTC. Its translation: CASSKGDSTQETQYF.

The chain employs TRBV7-9 and TRBJ1-1, with D hard to call. Germline V lookup: CDR1 SEHNR, CDR2 FQNEAQ (reference sequence). Trimming shortened V by 5 bases and J by 1 base, and 11 bases separated the two germline ends. This CDR3 has 14 amino acids. The CDR3 sequence is CASSQRVANTEAFF. CDR3 in DNA: TGTGCCAGCAGCCAACGCGTGGCGAACACTGAAGCTTTCTTT.